This T cell receptor (beta chain) was recorded in a study of T cell responses to AZD1222 COVID-19 vaccine. The protocol was immunoSEQ multiplex PCR, while the TCRdb copy is restricted to in-frame clones and leaves out a portion. The profile shows about 210,000 clones, approximately 94% of them singletons. A note on this clone: Antigen specificity is unknown.

The CDR3 loop spans 13 amino acids. Trimming stripped 7 bases from V and 0 bases from J, with 9 bases between. Study-level results: Donors skewed white British and female; clonal diversity was possibly underestimated.

The specimen was peripheral blood, collected 28 days after the second dose of the MenACWY control vaccine. The sequence was obtained from an adult who received the MenACWY meningococcal vaccine as a control. The V and J genes are TRBV12-3 or TRBV12-4 and TRBJ1-1; D remains unclear. The CDR3 here is CASIKTVNTEAFF. Here the CDR3 DNA reads TGTGCCAGCATTAAGACGGTGAACACTGAAGCTTTCTTT.